These 7 T cell receptor beta chains originate from one sample sequenced in a study of T-cell reconstitution after alpha-beta-depleted transplantation in children. It was with unique molecular identifiers that the TCRbeta library was prepared. TCRdb re-called the PCR reads through MiXCR, storing one row per CDR3 protein. The repertoire consists of 580,000 or so distinct CDR3 sequences, with 23% occurring once and the leading ten covering roughly an eighth. The sample was PBMCs, mostly from graft donor cells, taken 360 days after TCRalphabeta/CD19-depleted stem cell transplant. The origin of the receptors is a boy younger than two who had a stem cell transplant for acute myeloid leukemia, so the T cells may come from the graft donor.

This clonotype has just a few counts. The genes are TRBV11-3 and TRBJ2-6; 14 nucleotides align to TRBD2. The CDR3 loop spans 23 amino acids. The germline V gene has CDR1 SGHNT and CDR2 YENEEA. Unmatched junction bases numbered 14, after V lost 1 base and J lost 0 bases. This chain's CDR3 is CASSLVIGTGTSGGRSGANVLTF. The CDR3 DNA is TGTGCCAGCAGCTTAGTAATCGGGACCGGGACTAGCGGGGGACGCTCTGGGGCCAACGTCCTGACTTTC.

The rearrangement uses TRBV6-1 and TRBJ1-1; 7 bases align to TRBD1. The CDR3 runs 17 residues. With 5 bases clipped from V and 3 bases from J, the junction kept 15 bases outside the gene matches. Per the germline V gene, CDR1 is MNHNS and CDR2 is SASEGT. The CDR3 spells CASSPGQRGFFHTEAFF. CDR3 in DNA: TGTGCCAGCAGTCCGGGACAGCGAGGATTCTTTCACACTGAAGCTTTCTTT.

V is TRBV7-2 and J is TRBJ1-1; D call uncertain. The CDR3 is 11 residues long. V lost 5 bases and J 7 bases, leaving 8 bases between the germline ends. Germline loops: CDR1 SGHTA, CDR2 FQGNSA. CDR3 DNA: TGTGCCAGCAGCCCCGCAAGTGAAGCTTTCTTT. The encoded protein is CASSPASEAFF.

This clonotype was picked up a small number of times. The chain is built from TRBV18 and TRBJ2-1, with D perhaps matching TRBD2 (6 bases). The CDR3 has 15 residues. The V end lost 1 base, the J end lost 2 bases, and 9 bases lay between the germline ends. CDR1 is KGHSH, CDR2 LQKENI, per germline. The CDR3 DNA reads TGTGCCAGCTCACCACAGGGAGGCCCCTACAATGAGCAGTTCTTC. It is translated as CASSPQGGPYNEQFF.

In this sample, this clonotype turned up a few times. J is TRBJ1-1 and V is TRBV7-9; D is undetermined. Germline CDR1 SEHNR, CDR2 FQNEAQ (reference sequence). This CDR3 spans 17 amino acids. Trimming took 0 bases from V and 1 from J, leaving 15 bases between them. The CDR3 protein is CASSLAPGGRRNTEAFF. CDR3 coding DNA: TGTGCCAGCAGCTTAGCGCCTGGTGGGCGTAGGAACACTGAAGCTTTCTTT.

This chain joins TRBV5-1 and TRBJ2-2; D not certain. The length of the CDR3 is 14 residues. CDR1 is SGHRS and CDR2 is YFSETQ in the germline V gene. Trimming took 3 bases from V and 5 from J, leaving 11 bases between them. The chain's CDR3 is CASSSQLDTGELFF. CDR3 in DNA: TGCGCCAGCAGCTCACAACTTGATACCGGGGAGCTGTTTTTT.

This chain links TRBV7-9 with TRBJ1-1; 8 bases match TRBD1. The CDR3 length is 14 residues. The V segment lost 2 bases and the J segment 5 bases; nucleotides outside the gene matches: 4. Germline CDR1 reads SEHNR; CDR2 reads FQNEAQ (reference sequence). CDR3 coding DNA: TGTGCCAGCAGCTTATCCACAGGGGGGACTGAAGCTTTCTTT. Residues: CASSLSTGGTEAFF.